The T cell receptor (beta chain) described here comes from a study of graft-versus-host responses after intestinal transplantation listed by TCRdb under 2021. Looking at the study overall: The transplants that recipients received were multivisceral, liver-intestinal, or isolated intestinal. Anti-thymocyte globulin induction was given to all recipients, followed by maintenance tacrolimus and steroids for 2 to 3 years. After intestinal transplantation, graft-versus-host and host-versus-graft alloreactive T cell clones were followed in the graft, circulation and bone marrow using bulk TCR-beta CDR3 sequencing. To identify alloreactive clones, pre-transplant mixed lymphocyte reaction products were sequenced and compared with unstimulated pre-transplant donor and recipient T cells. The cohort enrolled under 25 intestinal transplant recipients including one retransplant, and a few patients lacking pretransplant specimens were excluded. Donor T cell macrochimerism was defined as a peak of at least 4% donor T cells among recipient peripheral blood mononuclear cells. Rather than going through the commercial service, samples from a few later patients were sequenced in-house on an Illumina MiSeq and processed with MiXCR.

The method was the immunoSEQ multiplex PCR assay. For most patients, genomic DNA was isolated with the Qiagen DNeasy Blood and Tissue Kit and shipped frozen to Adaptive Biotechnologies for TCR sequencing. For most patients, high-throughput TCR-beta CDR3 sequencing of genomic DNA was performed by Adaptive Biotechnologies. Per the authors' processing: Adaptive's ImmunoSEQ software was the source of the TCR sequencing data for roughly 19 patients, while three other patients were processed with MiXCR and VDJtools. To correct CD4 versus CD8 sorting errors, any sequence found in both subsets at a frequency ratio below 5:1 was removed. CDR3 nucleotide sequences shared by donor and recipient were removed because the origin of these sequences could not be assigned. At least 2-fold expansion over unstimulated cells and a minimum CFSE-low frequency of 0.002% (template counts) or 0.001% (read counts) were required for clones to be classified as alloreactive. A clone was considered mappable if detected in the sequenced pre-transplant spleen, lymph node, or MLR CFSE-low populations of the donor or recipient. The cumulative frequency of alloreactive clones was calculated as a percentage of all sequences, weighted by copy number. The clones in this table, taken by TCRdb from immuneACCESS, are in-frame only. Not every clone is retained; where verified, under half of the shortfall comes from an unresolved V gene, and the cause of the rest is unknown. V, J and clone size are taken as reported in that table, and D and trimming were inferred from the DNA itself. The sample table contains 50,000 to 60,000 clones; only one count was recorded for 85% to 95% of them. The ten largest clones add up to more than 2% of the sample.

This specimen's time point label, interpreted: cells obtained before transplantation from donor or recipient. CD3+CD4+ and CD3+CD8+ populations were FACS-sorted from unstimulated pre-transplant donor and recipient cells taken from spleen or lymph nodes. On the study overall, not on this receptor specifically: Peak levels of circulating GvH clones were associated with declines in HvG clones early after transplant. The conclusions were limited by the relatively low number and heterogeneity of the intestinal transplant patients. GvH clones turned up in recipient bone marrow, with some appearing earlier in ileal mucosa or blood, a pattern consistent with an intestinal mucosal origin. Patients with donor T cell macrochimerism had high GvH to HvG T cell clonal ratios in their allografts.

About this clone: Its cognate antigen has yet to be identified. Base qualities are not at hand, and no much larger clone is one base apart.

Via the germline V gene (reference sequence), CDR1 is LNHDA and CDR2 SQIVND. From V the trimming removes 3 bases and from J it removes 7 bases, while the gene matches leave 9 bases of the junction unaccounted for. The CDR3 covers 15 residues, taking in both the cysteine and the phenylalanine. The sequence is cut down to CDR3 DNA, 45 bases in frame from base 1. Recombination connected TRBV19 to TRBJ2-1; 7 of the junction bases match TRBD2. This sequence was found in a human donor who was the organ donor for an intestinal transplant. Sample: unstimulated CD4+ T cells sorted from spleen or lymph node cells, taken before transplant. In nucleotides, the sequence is TGTGCCAGTAGTATGGGGGGTTTCGGGAGGAATGAGCAGTTCTTC. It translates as CASSMGGFGRNEQFF.